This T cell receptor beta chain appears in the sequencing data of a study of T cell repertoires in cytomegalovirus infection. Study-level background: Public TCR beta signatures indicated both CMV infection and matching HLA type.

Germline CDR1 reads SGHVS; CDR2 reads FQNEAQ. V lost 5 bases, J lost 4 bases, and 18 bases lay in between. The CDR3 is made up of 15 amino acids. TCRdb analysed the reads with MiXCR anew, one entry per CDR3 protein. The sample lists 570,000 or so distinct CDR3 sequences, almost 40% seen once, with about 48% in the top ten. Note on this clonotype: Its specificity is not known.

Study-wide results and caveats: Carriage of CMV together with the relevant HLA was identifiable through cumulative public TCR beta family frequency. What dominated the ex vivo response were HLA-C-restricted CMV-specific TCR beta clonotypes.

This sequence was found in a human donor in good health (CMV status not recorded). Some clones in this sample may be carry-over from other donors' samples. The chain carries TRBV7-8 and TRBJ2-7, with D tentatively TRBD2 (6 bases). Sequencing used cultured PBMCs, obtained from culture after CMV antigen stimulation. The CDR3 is CASSIYGGVGYEQYF. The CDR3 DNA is TGTGCCAGCAGCATATACGGCGGGGTTGGGTACGAGCAGTACTTC.